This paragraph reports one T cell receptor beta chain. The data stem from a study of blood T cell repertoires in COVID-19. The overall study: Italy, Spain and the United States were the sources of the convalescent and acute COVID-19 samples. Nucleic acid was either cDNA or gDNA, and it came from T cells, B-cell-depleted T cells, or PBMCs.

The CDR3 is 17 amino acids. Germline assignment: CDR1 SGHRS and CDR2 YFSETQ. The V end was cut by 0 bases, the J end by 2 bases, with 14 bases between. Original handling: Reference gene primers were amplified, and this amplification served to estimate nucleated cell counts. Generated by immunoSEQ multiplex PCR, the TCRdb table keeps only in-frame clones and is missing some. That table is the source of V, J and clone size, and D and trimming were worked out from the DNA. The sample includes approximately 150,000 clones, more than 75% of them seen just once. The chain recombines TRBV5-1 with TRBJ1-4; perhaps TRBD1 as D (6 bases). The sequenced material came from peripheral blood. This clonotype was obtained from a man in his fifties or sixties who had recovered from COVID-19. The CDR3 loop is CASSLDGGLRTNEKLFF. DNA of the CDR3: TGCGCCAGCAGCTTGGACGGGGGGCTTCGGACTAATGAAAAACTGTTTTTT.